This TCR beta chain was captured in a study of human T cells and chemical hapten exposure. Study-wide context: There were per-sample TCR yield variations, arising mainly from small pooled library volume differences. Study-wide results and limits: DPC sensitization left the count of TCRs above 1 in 1000 unchanged.

This CDR3 is 14 amino acids long. Germline V CDR1 and CDR2: SGHDT, YYEEEE. The V gene lost 0 bases and the J gene lost 10 bases, with 16 bases spanning the gap. TCRdb recomputed calls from the RACE reads with MiXCR, one row per CDR3 protein. The repertoire holds 300,000 to 450,000 distinct CDR3 sequences, with around 5.5% as singletons. Time point: pre-sensitization, week 0. Treatment here: therapeutic diphenylcyclopropenone sensitization with weekly scalp DPC. Ahead of each patch test application, blood was drawn. As concerns this clonotype: Its matching antigen is unknown.

The source was whole blood, collected in connection with sensitization to the hapten diphenylcyclopropenone (DPC). V and J are TRBV5-6 and TRBJ1-2; D unclear. The origin of this receptor is a young woman with alopecia areata. Some clones in this sample may be carry-over from other donors' samples. The CDR3 is CASSLELFKIVYTF. CDR3 sequence (DNA): TGTGCCAGCAGCTTGGAGCTTTTCAAGATCGTCTACACCTTC.